Presented here are 23 T cell receptor beta chains from one specimen sequenced in a study of OX40 agonist ivuxolimab in advanced cancers. Sequencing was performed with immunoSEQ multiplex PCR; in TCRdb, only in-frame clones are kept and a portion is missing. This table has about 48,000 clones, around nine tenths appearing once. The input for sequencing was CD4+ or CD8+ T cells sorted from blood, taken in a trial of the OX40 agonist ivuxolimab. The receptors come from an adult with an advanced solid tumor such as melanoma, head and neck, liver or kidney cancer.

The rearrangement uses TRBV6-4 and TRBJ2-2, with no clear D. V dropped 3 bases and J dropped 2 bases, with 10 bases sitting between them. The germline CDR1 and CDR2 sequences are MRHNA and SNTAGT. This CDR3 has 15 amino acids. The CDR3 reads CASSENSPNTGELFF. CDR3 coding DNA: TGTGCCAGCAGTGAGAACAGCCCCAACACCGGGGAGCTGTTTTTT.

The chain carries TRBV11-1 and TRBJ2-7; D might be TRBD2 (5 bases). Germline CDR1 reads SGHAT; CDR2 reads FQDESV (reference sequence). The CDR3 totals 14 residues. Deletions cut 5 bases from V and 3 bases from J, with 14 bases between. The CDR3 reads CASSPHPGNYEQYF. The CDR3 DNA is TGTGCCAGCAGCCCCCATCCGGGGAACTACGAGCAGTACTTC. The full variable domain, in which reference TRBV11-1 and TRBJ2-7 provide the parts outside the CDR3, is EAEVAQSPRYKITEKSQAVAFWCDPISGHATLYWYRQILGQGPELLVQFQDESVVDDSQLPKDRFSAERLKGVDSTLKIQPAELGDSAMYLCASSPHPGNYEQYFGPGTRLTVT.

This rearrangement joins TRBV4-2 to TRBJ2-2; 7 bases agree with TRBD1. The V segment lost 1 base and the J segment 0 bases; nucleotides outside the gene matches: 2. Per the germline V gene, CDR1 is LGHNA and CDR2 is YNFKEQ. The CDR3 runs to 16 residues. The CDR3 loop is CASSQGTGSNTGELFF. CDR3 nucleotide sequence: TGTGCCAGCAGCCAAGGGACAGGCTCGAACACCGGGGAGCTGTTTTTT.

V usage is TRBV9 and J usage is TRBJ2-5; 7 bases match TRBD1. The CDR3 is 16 residues long. V was clipped by 3 bases and J by 1 base; unmatched bases: 9. Per germline, CDR1 SGDLS and CDR2 YYNGEE. This CDR3 is CASSGGTAPSQETQYF. In nucleotides, the CDR3 is TGTGCCAGCAGCGGTGGGACAGCACCTTCCCAAGAGACCCAGTACTTC.

The genes are TRBV2 and TRBJ2-7; no firm D call. From germline, CDR1 is SNHLY and CDR2 FYNNEI. Trimming took off 3 bases at V and 2 bases at J, with 8 bases between the two ends. The CDR3 length is 13 residues. CDR3 bases: TGTGCCAGCAGTGAGGGTCTCCCCTACGAGCAGTACTTC. Translation: CASSEGLPYEQYF.

The rearrangement uses TRBV4-3 and TRBJ1-1; D is ambiguous. Trimming left V 0 bases short and J 4 bases short, with 12 bases between. The germline V gene encodes CDR1 LGHNA and CDR2 YSLEER. This CDR3 contains 15 residues. The CDR3 DNA follows: TGCGCCAGCAGCCAAGATCGGCCCTCGGGCACTGAAGCTTTCTTT. This gives the protein CASSQDRPSGTEAFF.

The V call is TRBV9, the J call TRBJ1-5; D is perhaps TRBD1 (5 bases). The CDR3 extends over 14 amino acids. CDR1 is SGDLS and CDR2 is YYNGEE in the germline V gene. Trimming removed 0 bases from V and 4 bases from J, with 8 bases in between. The CDR3 DNA is TGTGCCAGCAGCGTAGAAGGGACTAATCAGCCCCAGCATTTT. This gives the protein CASSVEGTNQPQHF.

The rearrangement joins TRBV19 to TRBJ1-2; possibly TRBD1 for D (5 bases). V lost 3 bases to trimming and J lost 4 bases, with 15 bases between them. Per germline, CDR1 LNHDA and CDR2 SQIVND (reference sequence). The CDR3 spans 15 residues. CDR3 DNA sequence: TGTGCCAGTAGTATCACCCTCGGGGGACTCTATGGCTACACCTTC. Protein: CASSITLGGLYGYTF.

V and J are TRBV7-9 and TRBJ1-2; TRBD1 agrees at 11 bases. CDR3 length equals 19 residues. Germline CDR1 reads SEHNR; CDR2 reads FQNEAQ (reference sequence). The J segment lost 0 bases and the V segment lost 1 base, leaving 10 bases of the junction unmatched. The CDR3 spells CASSLGRRTGGSSNYGYTF. The CDR3 DNA is TGTGCCAGCAGCTTAGGGAGACGGACAGGGGGCTCATCTAACTATGGCTACACCTTC. Full variable domain (remainder filled in from reference TRBV7-9 and TRBJ1-2): DTGVSQNPRHKITKRGQNVTFRCDPISEHNRLYWYRQTLGQGPEFLTYFQNEAQLEKSRLLSDRFSAERPKGSFSTLEIQRTEQGDSAMYLCASSLGRRTGGSSNYGYTFGSGTRLTVV.

The DNA of the CDR3 is TGTGCCAGCAGGGTAGCGCAGGGATGGGAGACCCAGTACTTC. It is translated as CASRVAQGWETQYF. The chain is built from TRBV6-5 and TRBJ2-5; D could derive from TRBD1 or TRBD2 (5 bases each). V lost 6 bases, J lost 5 bases, and 16 bases lay in between. Germline CDR1 MNHEY, CDR2 SVGAGI. The CDR3 has 14 residues.

DNA of the CDR3: TGCGCCAGCAGTGAGATCGGGGGCAGAGACGAAAAACTGTTTTTT. It encodes CASSEIGGRDEKLFF. The chain employs TRBV10-2 and TRBJ1-4, with a tentative D call TRBD1 (6 bases). Germline V gene data show CDR1 as WSHSY and CDR2 as SAAADI. Trimming pared 2 bases from V and 8 bases from J, leaving 15 bases between. This CDR3 contains 15 residues.

A single count supports this clone. The chain is built from TRBV7-6 and TRBJ2-1; D is possibly TRBD1 (6 bases). The V end lost 5 bases, the J end lost 10 bases, and 15 bases lay between the germline ends. This CDR3 region has 13 residues. CDR1 is SGHVS, CDR2 FNYEAQ, per germline. The DNA for the CDR3 is TGTGCCAGCAGCCTAGGGGACATCACGGAGCAGTTCTTC. Protein: CASSLGDITEQFF.

The J gene is TRBJ2-7, the V gene TRBV4-3; 8 bases are a match to TRBD2. The germline V gene has CDR1 LGHNA and CDR2 YSLEER. The CDR3 contains 15 residues. V lost 0 bases to trimming and J lost 5 bases; unmatched junction nucleotides: 6. The CDR3 region is CASSQERGALNEQYF. CDR3 nucleotide sequence: TGCGCCAGCAGCCAAGAGCGGGGGGCCCTCAACGAGCAGTACTTC.

The chain couples TRBV9 to TRBJ2-5, with 8 bases identical to TRBD2. J was trimmed by 4 bases and V by 4 bases; bases with no gene match: 12. Germline V gene data show CDR1 as SGDLS and CDR2 as YYNGEE. The CDR3 spans 16 residues. The CDR3 DNA is TGTGCCAGCAGCCCCGAAGCGGGGGCCAGTACAGAGACCCAGTACTTC. Its translation is CASSPEAGASTETQYF.

The DNA of the CDR3 is TGTGCCAGCAGCTTAGCGTTGTCAGATACGCAGTATTTT. It is translated as CASSLALSDTQYF. The chain uses TRBV7-6 and TRBJ2-3; D gene ambiguous. Germline-derived CDR1 and CDR2 are SGHVS and FNYEAQ. The CDR3 sequence is 13 residues long. V dropped 0 bases and J dropped 4 bases, with 5 bases sitting between them. Full variable domain (missing parts from reference TRBV7-6 and TRBJ2-3): GAGVSQSPRYKVTKRGQDVALRCDPISGHVSLYWYRQALGQGPEFLTYFNYEAQQDKSGLPNDRFSAERPEGSISTLTIQRTEQRDSAMYRCASSLALSDTQYFGPGTRLTVL.

The V and J genes are TRBV5-1 and TRBJ1-2; the D gene is possibly TRBD1 (5 bases). The CDR3 has 13 amino acids. The V gene lost 5 bases and the J gene lost 2 bases, with 10 bases spanning the gap. The germline V gene encodes CDR1 SGHRS and CDR2 YFSETQ. CDR3 loop: CASRAAGNYGYTF. CDR3 bases: TGCGCCAGCAGGGCCGCAGGGAACTATGGCTACACCTTC.

There are a few counts of this clone. The chain recombines TRBV9 with TRBJ2-3; 7 nucleotides line up with TRBD2. In germline, CDR1 is SGDLS, CDR2 YYNGEE. There are 14 residues in the CDR3. Germline trimming cut 3 bases from V and 10 bases from J; bases unmatched to any gene: 11. The CDR3: CASSEGVAGHPQYF. The CDR3 coding sequence is TGTGCCAGCAGCGAGGGAGTAGCGGGCCATCCGCAGTATTTT.

This chain links TRBV7-2 with TRBJ2-7; no definite D call. Looked up from germline, CDR1 is SGHTA and CDR2 is FQGNSA. Trimming shortened V by 2 bases and J by 2 bases, and 10 bases separated the two germline ends. The CDR3 totals 14 residues. This CDR3 reads CASSLRVLPYEQYF. The CDR3 DNA is TGTGCCAGCAGCTTACGGGTCCTTCCCTACGAGCAGTACTTC.

The chain has TRBV7-6 and TRBJ2-5; a weak D match, TRBD1 (5 bases). Trimming pared 5 bases from V and 4 bases from J, leaving 14 bases between. Germline V lookup: CDR1 SGHVS, CDR2 FNYEAQ. The CDR3 is 14 residues long. The CDR3 DNA sequence: TGTGCCAGCAGCAATATAGGGGTTTTAGAGACCCAGTACTTC. This gives the protein CASSNIGVLETQYF. Supplemented by reference TRBV7-6 and TRBJ2-5, the full variable domain reads GAGVSQSPRYKVTKRGQDVALRCDPISGHVSLYWYRQALGQGPEFLTYFNYEAQQDKSGLPNDRFSAERPEGSISTLTIQRTEQRDSAMYRCASSNIGVLETQYFGPGTRLLVL.

The chain couples TRBV4-1 to TRBJ2-7; D not certain. Germline CDR1 is MGHRA and CDR2 is YSYEKL. The CDR3 spans 13 residues. Trimming cost V 8 bases and J 6 bases, with 17 bases left between them. The CDR3 DNA reads TGCGCCAGCGGAATTGAATTCTTGGGCGAGCAGTACTTC. Its protein is CASGIEFLGEQYF.

This sequence joins TRBV28 and TRBJ1-1, with unresolved D. CDR3 length equals 12 residues. V was clipped by 5 bases and J by 0 bases, with 4 bases between them. Germline lookup yields CDR1 MDHEN and CDR2 SYDVKM. CDR3 in amino acids: CASSPVNTEAFF. CDR3 nucleotides: TGTGCCAGCAGTCCAGTGAACACTGAAGCTTTCTTT.

The gene calls are TRBV7-2 and TRBJ2-3, with 8 bases identical to TRBD2. There are 17 residues in the CDR3. The trim removed 6 bases at V and 2 bases at J, leaving 13 bases unmatched. Germline V lookup: CDR1 SGHTA, CDR2 FQGNSA. The CDR3 loop reads CASSPSAGEILTDTQYF. The DNA for the CDR3 is TGTGCCAGCAGTCCCTCAGCGGGGGAGATCCTCACAGATACGCAGTATTTT.

The rearrangement joins TRBV4-1 to TRBJ2-3, with 11 positions matching TRBD2. The CDR3 extends over 16 amino acids. Germline lookup yields CDR1 MGHRA and CDR2 YSYEKL. The V gene end was trimmed by 1 base and the J gene end by 2 bases; junction bases not matched to a gene: 2. Here the CDR3 reads CASSQGLAGFTDTQYF. CDR3 sequence (DNA): TGCGCCAGCAGCCAAGGACTAGCGGGGTTCACAGATACGCAGTATTTT.